This TCR beta chain was sequenced for a study of identical twins. The study's findings and limits: Less excess twin sharing appeared in beta out-of-frame sequences.

CDR3 size: 16 residues. V was clipped by 3 bases and J by 5 bases; unmatched bases: 6. TCRdb re-called the 5' RACE reads through MiXCR, storing one row per CDR3 protein. The top ten clones hold 3% to 4% of a sample with about 260,000 distinct CDR3 sequences, 5.5% to 7% of them seen once. Concerning this clonotype itself: Its target is unknown.

The sample was also reused in another study, on yellow fever vaccine responses in identical twins.

Material: memory (CD45RO+) T cells sorted from blood. This receptor was identified in a woman aged 18 to 35 in good health. The chain is built from TRBV12-3 or TRBV12-4 and TRBJ2-1, with 11 nucleotides matching TRBD2. CDR3 protein: CASSLARLAGHNEQFF. The CDR3 region has the DNA TGTGCCAGCAGTTTGGCAAGACTAGCGGGGCACAATGAGCAGTTCTTC.